The rows below give T cell receptor beta chains drawn from one sample of a study of cytomegalovirus exposure and HLA in healthy donors. The data were produced by immunoSEQ multiplex PCR, yet TCRdb's version contains in-frame clones alone and is incomplete. The profile covers around 120,000 clones, with 75% to 90% appearing a single time and approximately 4.5% taken by the ten largest. Sequenced material: PBMCs. The receptors originated from a man between 18 and 35 years old in good health and CMV-seropositive. CDR3s include the opening cysteine and the closing phenylalanine or tryptophan. The order of the fields is D gene, V gene, J gene, clone size, CDR3 length, CDR3 protein, CDR3 DNA. D genes are given only for firm matches. Where a row states a size, it is once, few, many or the class of an expanded clone; other rows omit it.

>TRBD1|TRBV19|TRBJ1-4|.|13
CASNDREREKLFF
TGTGCCAGTAACGACAGGGAGCGAGAAAAACTGTTTTTT
>TRBD1|TRBV4-3|TRBJ1-3|.|16
CASSQNTGVLKNTIYF
TGCGCCAGCAGCCAAAATACAGGGGTGTTGAAAAACACCATATATTTT
>TRBD2|TRBV13|TRBJ2-7|.|16
CASSLGTSGGVYEQYF
TGTGCCAGCAGCTTAGGGACTAGCGGGGGGGTTTACGAGCAGTACTTC
>.|TRBV14|TRBJ2-2|.|15
CASSHWAGGTGELFF
TGTGCCAGCAGCCATTGGGCAGGGGGGACCGGGGAGCTGTTTTTT
>TRBD1|TRBV5-1|TRBJ1-1|.|17
CASSRVPGQGLNTEAFF
TGCGCCAGCAGCCGAGTCCCGGGACAGGGGTTGAACACTGAAGCTTTCTTT
>TRBD1|TRBV18|TRBJ2-3|.|15
CASSIGQGQSDTQYF
TGTGCCAGCTCAATAGGACAGGGGCAGTCGGATACGCAGTATTTT
>.|TRBV29-1|TRBJ2-7|.|12
CSVEGDLYEQYF
TGCAGCGTTGAGGGAGATCTCTACGAGCAGTACTTC
>.|TRBV6-1|TRBJ1-1|.|15
CASSEGRGLNTEAFF
TGTGCCAGCAGTGAAGGAAGGGGATTAAACACTGAAGCTTTCTTT
>TRBD1|TRBV6-1|TRBJ2-2|.|13
CASRTGLTGELFF
TGTGCCAGCCGGACAGGCCTCACCGGGGAGCTGTTTTTT
>.|TRBV20-1|TRBJ1-1|.|10
CSAKYNEAFF
TGCAGTGCTAAGTACAACGAAGCTTTCTTT
>.|TRBV11-2|TRBJ1-1|.|12
CASSLQGTEAFF
TGTGCCAGCAGCTTACAGGGCACTGAAGCTTTCTTT
>TRBD2|TRBV6-1|TRBJ2-1|.|15
CASSELAGGNNEQFF
TGTGCCAGCAGTGAATTAGCGGGGGGAAACAATGAGCAGTTCTTC
>.|TRBV18|TRBJ2-6|.|19
CASSPLETGLSSGANVLTF
TGTGCCAGCTCACCACTTGAGACAGGACTCAGCTCTGGGGCCAACGTCCTGACTTTC
>TRBD1|TRBV2|TRBJ2-6|.|15
CASGDSYSGANVLTF
TGTGCCAGCGGGGACAGCTACTCTGGGGCCAACGTCCTGACTTTC
>.|TRBV29-1|TRBJ2-3|.|13
CSVSGINTDTQYF
TGCAGCGTTTCTGGCATCAACACAGATACGCAGTATTTT
>.|TRBV7-9|TRBJ2-3|.|14
CASSLSGGTDTQYF
TGTGCCAGCAGCTTGTCAGGGGGCACAGATACGCAGTATTTT
>.|TRBV6-5|TRBJ1-1|.|13
CASRLQGYTEAFF
TGTGCCAGCAGGTTACAGGGCTACACTGAAGCTTTCTTT
>.|TRBV6-1|TRBJ2-7|.|12
CASRQPSYEQYF
TGTGCCAGCAGACAGCCATCCTACGAGCAGTACTTC
>TRBD2|TRBV10-3|TRBJ2-1|.|14
CAISDRLAGNEQFF
TGTGCCATCAGTGACAGGCTAGCGGGCAATGAGCAGTTCTTC
>.|TRBV27|TRBJ1-2|few|15
CASSPRTATNYGYTF
TGTGCCAGCAGTCCGAGGACAGCGACTAACTATGGCTACACCTTC
>.|TRBV4-2|TRBJ1-5|.|12
CASSGSNQPQHF
TGTGCCAGCTCAGGGAGCAATCAGCCCCAGCATTTT
>.|TRBV29-1|TRBJ2-2|.|14
CSVRDNPNTGELFF
TGCAGCGTTCGGGACAACCCGAACACCGGGGAGCTGTTTTTT
>.|TRBV15|TRBJ1-4|.|14
CATSPAPFGGKLFF
TGTGCCACCAGCCCTGCCCCGTTTGGCGGAAAACTGTTTTTT
>.|TRBV7-2|TRBJ1-1|.|14
CASSPRIGNTEAFF
TGTGCCAGCAGCCCCCGAATCGGGAACACTGAAGCTTTCTTT
>.|TRBV7-7|TRBJ2-5|.|17
CASSNTSRVGYQETQYF
TGTGCCAGCAGCAACACCAGTCGGGTCGGGTACCAAGAGACCCAGTACTTC
>.|TRBV28|TRBJ1-1|.|16
CASSPASGAQNTEAFF
TGTGCCAGCAGTCCCGCCAGCGGGGCCCAGAACACTGAAGCTTTCTTT
>TRBD2|TRBV4-3|TRBJ2-3|.|20
CASSQDLPGLAGGRTDTQYF
TGCGCCAGCAGCCAAGACCTGCCGGGACTAGCGGGGGGCCGCACAGATACGCAGTATTTT
>.|TRBV28|TRBJ1-5|.|14
CASSSGHSNQPQHF
TGTGCCAGCAGTTCAGGGCACAGCAATCAGCCCCAGCATTTT
>.|TRBV4-2|TRBJ1-2|.|17
CASSQGVEEGTNYGYTF
TGTGCCAGCAGCCAGGGGGTGGAGGAGGGGACTAACTATGGCTACACCTTC
>.|TRBV5-1|TRBJ2-2|.|16
CASSLGQGPDSGELFF
TGCGCCAGCAGCTTGGGGCAGGGGCCTGATTCCGGGGAGCTGTTTTTT
>TRBD1|TRBV2|TRBJ1-2|.|13
CASSPGQNYGYTF
TGTGCCAGCAGCCCGGGACAGAACTATGGCTACACCTTC
>.|TRBV27|TRBJ1-1|.|14
CASSFSGRPNEAFF
TGTGCCAGCAGTTTTTCAGGTCGTCCCAATGAAGCTTTCTTT
>TRBD1|TRBV30|TRBJ1-5|.|13
CAWSRQGTQPQHF
TGTGCCTGGAGTAGACAGGGAACTCAGCCCCAGCATTTT
>.|TRBV13|TRBJ2-7|.|14
CASSSGTSSYEQYF
TGTGCCAGCAGCTCCGGGACTTCTTCGTACGAGCAGTACTTC
>.|TRBV5-1|TRBJ1-1|.|16
CASSFSSTGDNTEAFF
TGCGCCAGCAGCTTTTCGAGCACAGGCGATAACACTGAAGCTTTCTTT
>.|TRBV5-6|TRBJ1-2|.|14
CASSLVGANYGYTF
TGTGCCAGCAGCTTAGTAGGAGCTAACTATGGCTACACCTTC
>TRBD1|TRBV7-9|TRBJ2-2|.|16
CASSPGTGIRAGELFF
TGTGCCAGCAGCCCAGGGACAGGGATCCGCGCCGGGGAGCTGTTTTTT
>TRBD1|TRBV7-2|TRBJ2-7|.|16
CASSEWDRGVIGEQYF
TGTGCCAGCAGTGAATGGGACAGGGGGGTGATTGGCGAGCAGTACTTC
>.|TRBV7-2|TRBJ2-3|.|14
CASSKGLFTDTQYF
TGTGCCAGCAGCAAGGGACTCTTTACAGATACGCAGTATTTT
>.|TRBV19|TRBJ2-2|.|17
CASSIRGTEGNTGELFF
TGTGCCAGTAGTATACGCGGCACCGAGGGGAACACCGGGGAGCTGTTTTTT
>.|TRBV25-1|TRBJ2-2|few|15
CASRTGELATGELFF
TGTGCCAGCAGGACTGGAGAGTTGGCCACCGGGGAGCTGTTTTTT
>.|TRBV4-3|TRBJ2-5|.|14
CASSQGQVEETQYF
TGCGCCAGCAGCCAAGGACAGGTGGAAGAGACCCAGTACTTC
>TRBD2|TRBV4-2|TRBJ2-1|.|16
CASSQGIAGVYNEQFF
TGTGCCAGCAGCCAAGGAATAGCGGGGGTGTACAATGAGCAGTTCTTC
>TRBD2|TRBV27|TRBJ2-1|.|16
CASSLSSGGSYNEQFF
TGTGCCAGCAGTTTGTCTAGCGGGGGTTCCTACAATGAGCAGTTCTTC
>.|TRBV4-1|TRBJ2-5|once|16
CASSQTGSRGQETQYF
TGCGCCAGCAGCCAAACAGGGAGCCGTGGGCAAGAGACCCAGTACTTC